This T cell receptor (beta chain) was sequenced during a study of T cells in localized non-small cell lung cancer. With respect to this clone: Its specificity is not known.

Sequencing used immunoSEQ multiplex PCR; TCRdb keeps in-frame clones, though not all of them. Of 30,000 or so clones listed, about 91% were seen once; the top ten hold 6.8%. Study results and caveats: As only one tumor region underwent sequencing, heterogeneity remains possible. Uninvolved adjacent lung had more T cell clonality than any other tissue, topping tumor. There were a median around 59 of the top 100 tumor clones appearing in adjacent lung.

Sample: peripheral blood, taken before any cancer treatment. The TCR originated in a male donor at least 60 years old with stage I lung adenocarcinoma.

CDR3 in amino acids: CASSMTGRNQPQHF. CDR3 in DNA: TGTGCCAGCAGCATGACGGGGCGCAATCAGCCCCAGCATTTT. This chain links TRBV5-6 with TRBJ1-5; TRBD1 is a possible D gene (5 bases). Trimming pared 4 bases from V and 2 bases from J, leaving 10 bases between. There are 14 residues in the CDR3. Germline values: CDR1 SGHDT, CDR2 YYEEEE.